The TCR beta chain described here comes from a study of OX40 agonist ivuxolimab in advanced cancers. For this clone: Antigen unknown.

Notes on the study in general: Clonal expansion from baseline to week 6 occurred in both CD4+ and CD8+ T cells.

Repertoires were generated with immunoSEQ multiplex PCR, while TCRdb's copy carries only in-frame clones and drops some. The sample gives over 95,000 clones, about 91% of which show up once; 0.25% to 0.35% is in the top ten. Per the germline V gene, CDR1 is SGHKS and CDR2 is YYEKEE (reference sequence). The CDR3 covers 13 residues. V lost 2 bases and J lost 6, with 9 bases in between. The material sequenced was CD4+ or CD8+ T cells sorted from blood, taken in a trial of the OX40 agonist ivuxolimab. The sequence derives from an adult with an advanced solid tumor such as melanoma, head and neck, liver or kidney cancer. The V gene is TRBV5-5, the J gene TRBJ1-5; D unclear. CDR3 region: CASSFGLGQPQHF. As DNA, the CDR3 is TGTGCCAGCAGCTTTGGGTTAGGTCAGCCCCAGCATTTT.